This TCR beta chain was found in a study of response to subunit inactivated influenza vaccine. Whole-study findings and limits: New T cells are recruited in small numbers by each seasonal influenza vaccination, according to the authors' suggestion.

MiXCR, applied by TCRdb to the RT-PCR reads, yields one record per CDR3 protein. The sample has 400,000 to 650,000 distinct CDR3 sequences; roughly 7.6% are singletons. This clonotype turned up a few times. Its cognate antigen is unknown. Trimming took 2 bases from V and 5 from J; bases not matched to a gene: 6. This CDR3 region has 14 residues. Germline loops: CDR1 DFQATT, CDR2 SNEGSKA (reference sequence). Sequencing used PBMCs from blood, obtained less than 25 months after vaccination. This TCR was sampled from a man between 50 and 75 years old who received an inactivated influenza vaccine. The chain carries TRBV20-1 and TRBJ1-1; 9 bases match TRBD1. CDR3 nucleotide sequence: TGCAGTGCTAGACGCGGACAGGGGAGGACTGAAGCTTTCTTT. Its protein product is CSARRGQGRTEAFF.